This T cell receptor (beta chain) was captured by sequencing in a study of technical replicates of blood from a few donors. Profiled with immunoSEQ multiplex PCR; TCRdb holds only in-frame clones, not every one. The sample yields some 94,000 clones, about 95% seen once. The CDR3 covers 16 residues. Germline V gene lookup returns CDR1 MDHEN and CDR2 SYDVKM. V lost 5 bases and J lost 1, with 17 bases in between. This chain connects TRBV28 to TRBJ1-1; D is uncertain. The sequenced sample consisted of T cells isolated from PBMCs. The receptor was isolated from a human donor in good health. CDR3 DNA: TGTGCCAGCAGTGCCCTATGGGAGGGTGGGAACACTGAAGCTTTCTTT. Translated: CASSALWEGGNTEAFF.